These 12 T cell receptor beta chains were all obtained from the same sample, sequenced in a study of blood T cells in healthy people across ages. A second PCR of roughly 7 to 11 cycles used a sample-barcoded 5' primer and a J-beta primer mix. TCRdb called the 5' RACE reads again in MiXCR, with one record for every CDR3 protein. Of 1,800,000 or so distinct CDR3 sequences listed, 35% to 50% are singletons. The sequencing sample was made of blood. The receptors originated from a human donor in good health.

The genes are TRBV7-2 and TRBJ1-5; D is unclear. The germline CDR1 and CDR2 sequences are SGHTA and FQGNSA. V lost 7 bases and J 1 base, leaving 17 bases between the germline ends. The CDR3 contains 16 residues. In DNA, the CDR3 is TGTGCCAGCACCACAGAGGTCTCAAGGAGCAATCAGCCCCAGCATTTT. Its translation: CASTTEVSRSNQPQHF.

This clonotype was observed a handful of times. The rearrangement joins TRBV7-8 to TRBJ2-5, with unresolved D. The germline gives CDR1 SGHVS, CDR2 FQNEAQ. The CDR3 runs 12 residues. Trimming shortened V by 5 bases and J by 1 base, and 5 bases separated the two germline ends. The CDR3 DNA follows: TGTGCCAGCAGCCGAATCCAAGAGACCCAGTACTTC. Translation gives CASSRIQETQYF.

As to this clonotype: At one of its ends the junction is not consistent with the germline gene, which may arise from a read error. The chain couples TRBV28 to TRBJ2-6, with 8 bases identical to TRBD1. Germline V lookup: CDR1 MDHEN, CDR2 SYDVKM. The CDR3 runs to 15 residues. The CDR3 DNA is TGTGCCGGCAGCCCCCCGACGGGGACAGGCTTAACCCTGACTTTC. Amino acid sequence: CAGSPPTGTGLTLTF.

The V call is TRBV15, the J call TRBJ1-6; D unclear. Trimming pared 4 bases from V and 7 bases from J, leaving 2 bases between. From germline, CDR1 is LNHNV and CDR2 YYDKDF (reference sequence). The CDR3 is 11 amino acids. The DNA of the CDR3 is TGTGCCACCAGCACAAATTCACCCCTCCACTTT. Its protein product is CATSTNSPLHF.

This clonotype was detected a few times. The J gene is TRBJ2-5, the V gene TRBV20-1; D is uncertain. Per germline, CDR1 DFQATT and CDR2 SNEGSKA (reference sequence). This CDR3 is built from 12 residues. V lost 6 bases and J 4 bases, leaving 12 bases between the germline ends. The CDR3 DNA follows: TGCAGTGCCAATAGTGGGCGAGAGACCCAGTACTTC. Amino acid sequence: CSANSGRETQYF.

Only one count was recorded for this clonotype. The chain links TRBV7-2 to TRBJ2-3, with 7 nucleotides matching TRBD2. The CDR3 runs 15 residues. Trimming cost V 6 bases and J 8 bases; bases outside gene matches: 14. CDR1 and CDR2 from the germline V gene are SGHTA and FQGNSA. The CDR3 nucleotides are TGTGCCAGCAGTCTTTTCAGCGGGGTCACATGTACGCAGTATTTT. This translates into CASSLFSGVTCTQYF. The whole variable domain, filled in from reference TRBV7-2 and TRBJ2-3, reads GAGVSQSPSNKVTEKGKDVELRCDPISGHTALYWYRQSLGQGLEFLIYFQGNSAPDKSGLPSDRFSAERTGGSVSTLTIQRTQQEDSAVYLCASSLFSGVTCTQYFGPGTRLTVL.

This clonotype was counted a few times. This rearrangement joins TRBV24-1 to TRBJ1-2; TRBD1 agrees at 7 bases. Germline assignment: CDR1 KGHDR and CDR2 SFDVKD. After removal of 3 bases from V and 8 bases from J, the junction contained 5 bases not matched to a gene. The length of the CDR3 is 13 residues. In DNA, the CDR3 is TGTGCCACCAGTGATCCGACAGGGAAGGGCTACACCTTC. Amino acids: CATSDPTGKGYTF.

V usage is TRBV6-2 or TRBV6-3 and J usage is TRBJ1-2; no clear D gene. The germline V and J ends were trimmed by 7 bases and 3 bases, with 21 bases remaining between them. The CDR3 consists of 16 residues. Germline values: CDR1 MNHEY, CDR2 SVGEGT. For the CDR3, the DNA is TGTGCCAGCACTTTCAGGCCAGGTACCTCTGACTATGGCTACACCTTC. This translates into CASTFRPGTSDYGYTF.

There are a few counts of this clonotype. CDR3 nucleotides: TGTGCCAGCAGAGCCCTAGCGGGGGAACACAATGAGCAGTTCTTC. Encoded protein: CASRALAGEHNEQFF. V is TRBV27 and J is TRBJ2-1; 10 bases line up with TRBD2. Germline assignment: CDR1 MNHEY and CDR2 SMNVEV (reference sequence). The CDR3 is 15 amino acids. With 6 bases clipped from V and 5 bases from J, the junction kept 7 bases outside the gene matches.

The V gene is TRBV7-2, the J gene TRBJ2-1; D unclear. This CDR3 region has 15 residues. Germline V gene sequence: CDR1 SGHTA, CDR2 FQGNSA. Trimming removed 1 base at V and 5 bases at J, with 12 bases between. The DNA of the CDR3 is TGTGCCAGCAGCTTAGGCGATTTCTTCCACAATGAGCAGTTCTTC. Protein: CASSLGDFFHNEQFF.

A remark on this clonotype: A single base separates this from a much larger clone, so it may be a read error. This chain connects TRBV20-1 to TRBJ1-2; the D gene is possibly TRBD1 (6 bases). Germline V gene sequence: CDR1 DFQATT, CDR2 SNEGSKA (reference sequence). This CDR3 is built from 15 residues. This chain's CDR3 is CRARDSTGKNYGYTF. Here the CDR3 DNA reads TGCAGAGCTAGAGATTCCACAGGGAAGAACTATGGCTACACCTTC.

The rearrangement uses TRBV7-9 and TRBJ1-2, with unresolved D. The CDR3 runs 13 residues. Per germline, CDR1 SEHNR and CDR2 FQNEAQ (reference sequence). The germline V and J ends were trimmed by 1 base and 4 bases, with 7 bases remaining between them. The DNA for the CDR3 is TGTGCCAGCAGCTTAGGATCAGCCTATGGCTACACCTTC. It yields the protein CASSLGSAYGYTF.